Listed below are T cell receptor beta chains from one sample, sequenced in a study of T cell responses to AZD1222 COVID-19 vaccine. Measured with immunoSEQ multiplex PCR; TCRdb has only the in-frame clones, and not every one. The sample carries around 100,000 clones, about 87% recorded once. This sample comprised peripheral blood, obtained on day 0 of MenACWY control vaccination. All receptors derive from an adult in good health. CDR3s include the opening cysteine and the closing phenylalanine or tryptophan.

length: 14; V: TRBV7-3; J: TRBJ1-6; CDR3: CASSLTGDNSPLHF
length: 15; V: TRBV19; J: TRBJ1-1; CDR3: CASSPEGGVHTEAFF
length: 14; V: TRBV3-1/TRBV3-2; J: TRBJ1-5; CDR3: CASSHSGGGQPQHF
length: 15; V: TRBV4-3; J: TRBJ1-2; CDR3: CASSQVGQGADGYTF
length: 13; V: TRBV7-2; J: TRBJ2-7; CDR3: CASSLSGGYEQYF
length: 12; V: TRBV24-1; J: TRBJ1-5; CDR3: CATSDSAPPQHF
length: 14; V: TRBV19; J: TRBJ1-4; CDR3: CASTARGTNEKLFF
length: 12; V: TRBV7-9; J: TRBJ1-2; CDR3: CASTPGLGGYTF
length: 13; V: TRBV13; J: TRBJ2-7; CDR3: CASSTGTLYEQYF
length: 15; V: TRBV18; J: TRBJ1-4; CDR3: CASSPRQGQVEKLFF
length: 14; V: TRBV7-2; J: TRBJ2-2; CDR3: CASSLVSHTGELFF
length: 16; V: TRBV7-9; J: TRBJ1-2; CDR3: CASSEAQGARASGYTF
length: 17; V: TRBV5-8; J: TRBJ1-1; CDR3: CASSLHRGTGGNTEAFF
length: 15; V: TRBV2; J: TRBJ2-3; CDR3: CASAVKDRSTDTQYF
length: 15; V: TRBV5-4; J: TRBJ2-2; CDR3: CASSPGWGNTGELFF
length: 14; V: TRBV25-1; J: TRBJ1-2; CDR3: CASSEGGDYGGYTF
length: 13; V: TRBV5-1; J: TRBJ1-6; CDR3: CASSRDANSPLHF
length: 14; V: TRBV6-5; J: TRBJ1-2; CDR3: CASSTRPGSYGYTF
length: 15; V: TRBV5-4; J: TRBJ1-2; CDR3: CASTRPDRGNYGYTF
length: 13; V: TRBV11-2; J: TRBJ1-6; CDR3: CASSLDLGSPPHF
length: 12; V: TRBV24-1; J: TRBJ2-7; CDR3: CATSRAGPVQYF
length: 16; V: TRBV19; J: TRBJ1-3; CDR3: CASRRAGTTIGNTIYF
length: 11; V: TRBV29-1; J: TRBJ1-1; CDR3: CSVGQATEAFF
length: 16; V: TRBV9; J: TRBJ2-1; CDR3: CASSVVPGLSYNEQFF
length: 11; V: TRBV10-3; J: TRBJ2-7; CDR3: CATSPGDEQYF
length: 16; V: TRBV28; J: TRBJ2-1; CDR3: CASSWLAGSSYNEQFF
length: 15; V: TRBV7-6; J: TRBJ2-1; CDR3: CASRLGRSSYNEQFF
length: 20; V: TRBV9; J: TRBJ2-2; CDR3: CASSVALRASGGRGTGELFF
length: 16; V: TRBV5-1; J: TRBJ2-7; CDR3: CASTRDGTPEDYEQYF
length: 13; V: TRBV7-2; J: TRBJ1-5; CDR3: CASSPVGNQPQHF
length: 14; V: TRBV5-4; J: TRBJ1-2; CDR3: CASSTGGLNYGYTF
length: 14; V: TRBV2; J: TRBJ2-1; CDR3: CASSDRWDNNEQFF
length: 15; V: TRBV10-1; J: TRBJ2-5; CDR3: CASSDRDRDQETQYF
length: 19; V: TRBV19; J: TRBJ2-2; CDR3: CASRGAPGTSGLNTGELFF
length: 16; V: TRBV29-1; J: TRBJ2-1; CDR3: CSAPPTSGVSYNEQFF
length: 15; V: TRBV11-2; J: TRBJ2-7; CDR3: CASSQGWGTPSEQYF
length: 15; V: TRBV4-3; J: TRBJ2-1; CDR3: CASSQDYAAYNEQFF
length: 15; V: TRBV2; J: TRBJ2-1; CDR3: CASSEWTSVYNEQFF
length: 16; V: TRBV13; J: TRBJ2-3; CDR3: CASRYPSGESTDTQYF
length: 17; V: TRBV28; J: TRBJ2-5; CDR3: CASSITLQGVGQETQYF
length: 14; V: TRBV9; J: TRBJ2-5; CDR3: CASSATSGIETQYF
length: 13; V: TRBV27; J: TRBJ1-5; CDR3: CASSLSPNQPQHF
length: 16; V: TRBV5-5; J: TRBJ2-5; CDR3: CASSPGASGGQETQYF
length: 16; V: TRBV11-3; J: TRBJ2-1; CDR3: CASSLSGTGYLNEQFF
length: 13; V: TRBV12-2; J: TRBJ1-5; CDR3: CASRTESWGPQHF